This T cell receptor beta chain was captured in a study of blood T cell repertoires in COVID-19. The CDR3 loop spans 13 amino acids. The germline V gene encodes CDR1 SGHRS and CDR2 YFSETQ. The trim removed 4 bases at V and 2 bases at J, leaving 2 bases unmatched. Authors' processing steps: Nucleated cell number was recorded as an estimate derived from reference gene primer amplification. Libraries were prepared by immunoSEQ multiplex PCR; TCRdb keeps only in-frame clonotypes and omits some of them. V and J calls and clone size come straight from that table; D and trimming were deduced from the DNA. The top ten hold roughly 7.6% of the sample, which has around 230,000 clones, 83% seen once.

The source is a woman between 50 and 59 years old with acute or convalescent COVID-19. This chain connects TRBV5-1 to TRBJ2-5; 7 bases are shared with TRBD1. Sequences were obtained from peripheral blood. This CDR3 reads CASSPGGQETQYF. CDR3 sequence (DNA): TGCGCCAGCAGCCCAGGGGGTCAAGAGACCCAGTACTTC.